The 20 T cell receptor beta chains listed next were all sequenced from one sample in a study of T cells in Graves' hyperthyroidism and ophthalmopathy. TCR beta CDR3 regions were amplified from RNA transcripts. The study used the HTBI primer set for a first-round RT-PCR of the TCR CDR3. TCRdb reprocessed the multiplex PCR reads via MiXCR and lists one record per CDR3 protein. The table records approximately 690,000 distinct CDR3 sequences, 20% of them present only once. The sample consisted of blood. These receptors all come from a man younger than 45 with Graves' ophthalmopathy.

The chain uses TRBV7-8 and TRBJ2-7; 11 bases line up with TRBD2. The CDR3 has 14 residues. V lost 4 bases, J lost 7 bases, and 6 bases stayed unmatched. CDR1 and CDR2 (germline): SGHVS, FQNEAQ. The CDR3 bases are TGTGCCAGCAGCTGTAGCGGGAGGGCCTTTGAGCAGTACTTC. The encoded protein is CASSCSGRAFEQYF.

This clonotype has a count of ten or more. One end of the junction fails to match germline, which may point to a read error. This chain connects TRBV27 to TRBJ1-1; TRBD1 might be the D (5 bases). In germline, CDR1 is MNHEY, CDR2 SMNVEV (reference sequence). CDR3 length equals 14 residues. The chain's CDR3 is CASSFGAMNTEAFF. The DNA of the CDR3 is TGCGCCAGCAGCTTCGGGGCTATGAACACTGAAGCTTTCTTT.

This clonotype came up a few times. The chain links TRBV27 to TRBJ1-1; 7 positions agree with TRBD1. V shed 3 bases and J 0 bases; nucleotides not matched to a gene: 1. This CDR3 has 14 amino acids. The germline gives CDR1 MNHEY, CDR2 SMNVEV (reference sequence). The CDR3 region is CASSFGQVNTEAFF. The CDR3 DNA follows: TGTGCCAGCAGTTTCGGACAGGTGAACACTGAAGCTTTCTTT.

This clonotype was detected once. This sequence joins TRBV30 and TRBJ1-4; the D gene is possibly TRBD1 (6 bases). Germline CDR1 GTSNPN, CDR2 SVGIG (reference sequence). V lost 6 bases, J lost 7 bases, and 18 bases lay in between. This CDR3 is 14 amino acids long. CDR3 nucleotide sequence: TGTGCCTGCCCCAAGGGGGGAGATAGTGAAAAACTGTTTTTT. This gives the protein CACPKGGDSEKLFF.

The rearrangement uses TRBV28 and TRBJ1-3; perhaps TRBD1 as D (5 bases). Germline V CDR1 and CDR2: MDHEN, SYDVKM. CDR3 length: 14 amino acids. V dropped 8 bases and J dropped 2 bases, with 13 bases sitting between them. CDR3 DNA sequence: TGTGCCAGCCAGGCTGGGGGGACTGGAAACACCATATATTTT. Translation: CASQAGGTGNTIYF. The complete variable domain, with remaining parts taken from reference TRBV28 and TRBJ1-3, reads DVKVTQSSRYLVKRTGEKVFLECVQDMDHENMFWYRQDPGLGLRLIYFSYDVKMKEKGDIPEGYSVSREKKERFSLILESASTNQTSMYLCASQAGGTGNTIYFGEGSWLTVV.

To note about this clonotype: This could be a read error, since a much larger clone is one nucleotide away. The chain couples TRBV5-6 to TRBJ1-1; weak D call: TRBD1 (6 bases). The germline CDR1 and CDR2 sequences are SGHDT and YYEEEE. Trimming left V 6 bases short and J 4 bases short, with 16 bases between. The CDR3 is 14 residues long. In DNA, the CDR3 is TGTGCCAGCACCCAGCAGGGGATGAGCACTGAAGCTTTCTTT. Its protein product is CASTQQGMSTEAFF.

This clonotype was recorded many times. This chain links TRBV5-1 with TRBJ1-4; possibly TRBD1 for D (5 bases). Germline loops: CDR1 SGHRS, CDR2 YFSETQ. V shed 0 bases and J shed 8 bases, with 14 bases lying between them. The CDR3 extends over 15 amino acids. In DNA, the CDR3 is TGCGCCAGCAGCTTGGATCGGGGCGGCGAGGAAAAACTGTTTTTT. It codes for CASSLDRGGEEKLFF.

A single count supports this clonotype. A much larger clone sits a single nucleotide away, making a read error possible. The chain couples TRBV20-1 to TRBJ1-5, with D perhaps TRBD1 (6 bases). CDR3 length: 15 amino acids. V lost 6 bases to trimming and J lost 1 base, with 16 bases between them. Per germline, CDR1 DFQATT and CDR2 SNEGSKA (reference sequence). The CDR3 sequence: CSAADSEGSNQPQHF. CDR3 coding DNA: TGCAGTGCAGCGGACAGTGAGGGCAGCAATCAGCCCCAGCATTTT.

The rearrangement joins TRBV6-5 to TRBJ2-6, with 12 bases matching TRBD1. J lost 4 bases, V lost 2 bases, and 3 bases had no gene match. CDR3 size: 17 residues. Germline CDR1 and CDR2: MNHEY and SVGAGI. The CDR3 nucleotides are TGTGCCAGCAGTTACGGGACAGGGGGCGGGGGGGCCAACGTCCTGACTTTC. Its translation: CASSYGTGGGGANVLTF.

This clonotype showed up just a few times. The chain links TRBV30 to TRBJ2-7, with 7 bases lining up with TRBD2. Trimming at V came to 0 bases and at J to 5 bases, leaving 13 bases not matched to a gene. Germline values: CDR1 GTSNPN, CDR2 SVGIG (reference sequence). The CDR3 spans 16 residues. Here the CDR3 reads CAWSVPSGLAAHEQYF. The CDR3 nucleotides read TGTGCCTGGAGTGTACCCTCGGGGCTAGCGGCACACGAGCAGTACTTC.

This clonotype was counted at least ten times. The chain couples TRBV12-3 or TRBV12-4 to TRBJ2-7; D is tentatively TRBD1 or TRBD2 (5 bases each). Trimming removed 3 bases at V and 0 bases at J, with 18 bases between. This CDR3 has 17 amino acids. The CDR3, as DNA: TGTGCCAGCAGTTTGGGGTATGGGGCGGGCAGCTCCTACGAGCAGTACTTC. Translating gives CASSLGYGAGSSYEQYF.

The gene calls are TRBV10-3 and TRBJ2-2, with TRBD2 matching 7 bases. The CDR3 covers 22 residues. V gave up 5 bases and J gave up 0 bases; unmatched junction bases: 24. Germline CDR1 and CDR2: ENHRY and SYGVKD. CDR3 amino acids: CAISPRNGLAEAARSNTGELFF. In nucleotides, the CDR3 is TGTGCCATCAGTCCGCGCAATGGGCTAGCGGAGGCGGCAAGGTCGAACACCGGGGAGCTGTTTTTT.

This clonotype was observed many times. V gene TRBV11-1 combines with J gene TRBJ2-7; D not resolved. Between the trimmed V and J ends, which lost 5 bases and 0 bases, there was a span of 14 bases. The CDR3 contains 15 residues. CDR1 is SGHAT, CDR2 FQDESV, per germline (reference sequence). The DNA for the CDR3 is TGTGCCAGCAGCACCCAACCTCAGAGCTCCTACGAGCAGTACTTC. This translates into CASSTQPQSSYEQYF. The whole variable domain, filled in from reference TRBV11-1 and TRBJ2-7, reads EAEVAQSPRYKITEKSQAVAFWCDPISGHATLYWYRQILGQGPELLVQFQDESVVDDSQLPKDRFSAERLKGVDSTLKIQPAELGDSAMYLCASSTQPQSSYEQYFGPGTRLTVT.

The J gene is TRBJ1-3, the V gene TRBV28, with TRBD1 matching 9 bases. The germline V gene has CDR1 MDHEN and CDR2 SYDVKM. This CDR3 region has 13 residues. V was pared by 5 bases and J by 8 bases, with 4 bases of the junction left unmatched. The DNA of the CDR3 is TGTGCCAGCAGTACAGGGGGCGCGGACACCATATATTTT. Its protein is CASSTGGADTIYF.

Only a few counts were recorded for this clonotype. The V call is TRBV18, the J call TRBJ2-5; D unresolved. Germline CDR1 KGHSH, CDR2 LQKENI. V was trimmed by 0 bases and J by 5 bases, leaving 7 bases between them. This CDR3 is 13 amino acids long. The CDR3 DNA reads as TGTGCCAGCTCACCACCGGGTTCGGAGACCCAGTACTTC. Residues: CASSPPGSETQYF. Using reference TRBV18 and TRBJ2-5 for the parts outside the CDR3, the full variable domain is NAGVMQNPRHLVRRRGQEARLRCSPMKGHSHVYWYRQLPEEGLKFMVYLQKENIIDESGMPKERFSAEFPKEGPSILRIQQVVRGDSAAYFCASSPPGSETQYFGPGTRLLVL.

Ten or more counts support this clonotype. One junction end does not reproduce the germline sequence, and a read error may be involved. The chain uses TRBV11-2 and TRBJ2-3; 7 nucleotides align to TRBD2. This CDR3 comprises 15 residues. The germline CDR1 and CDR2 sequences are SGHAT and FQNNGV. The CDR3 sequence: CATSLSGISTNTQYF. CDR3 coding DNA: TGTGCCACCTCCTTGAGCGGGATCAGCACAAATACGCAGTATTTT.

The count of this clonotype is one. This chain links TRBV10-3 with TRBJ2-7; D is possibly TRBD1 (5 bases). The CDR3 extends over 12 amino acids. From germline, CDR1 is ENHRY and CDR2 SYGVKD. Trimming pared 2 bases from V and 6 bases from J, leaving 8 bases between. CDR3 sequence (DNA): TGTGCCATCAGTGAGGGCAGGGCCGAGCAGTACTTC. Translating it yields CAISEGRAEQYF.

This clonotype appeared a few times. Being one base from a much bigger clone, this may be a read error. The conserved phenylalanine or tryptophan normally closing the CDR3 is absent here, so this likely arose from a read error. The V gene is TRBV30, the J gene TRBJ1-1; D gene ambiguous. This CDR3 contains 11 residues. Deletions cut 3 bases from V and 1 base from J, with 3 bases between. In germline, CDR1 is GTSNPN, CDR2 SVGIG (reference sequence). CDR3 residues: CAWSTNTEAFS. CDR3 nucleotide sequence: TGTGCCTGGAGCACGAACACTGAAGCTTTCTCT.

This clonotype has a handful of counts. The chain recombines TRBV10-2 with TRBJ1-4, with no clear D. This CDR3 comprises 15 residues. CDR1 WSHSY and CDR2 SAAADI come from the germline V gene. V was cut by 0 bases and J by 5 bases, with 10 bases left in between. The CDR3 DNA sequence: TGCGCCAGCAGTGAGTCCAGACTTTCCAATGAAAAACTGTTTTTT. Protein product: CASSESRLSNEKLFF.

This clonotype appeared many times. The J gene is TRBJ2-7, the V gene TRBV12-3 or TRBV12-4; D call uncertain. V lost 5 bases, J lost 2 bases, and 10 bases lay in between. This CDR3 is 13 amino acids long. CDR3 residues: CASSLEVAYEQYF. In DNA form, the CDR3 reads TGTGCCAGCAGTCTCGAGGTGGCCTACGAGCAGTACTTC.